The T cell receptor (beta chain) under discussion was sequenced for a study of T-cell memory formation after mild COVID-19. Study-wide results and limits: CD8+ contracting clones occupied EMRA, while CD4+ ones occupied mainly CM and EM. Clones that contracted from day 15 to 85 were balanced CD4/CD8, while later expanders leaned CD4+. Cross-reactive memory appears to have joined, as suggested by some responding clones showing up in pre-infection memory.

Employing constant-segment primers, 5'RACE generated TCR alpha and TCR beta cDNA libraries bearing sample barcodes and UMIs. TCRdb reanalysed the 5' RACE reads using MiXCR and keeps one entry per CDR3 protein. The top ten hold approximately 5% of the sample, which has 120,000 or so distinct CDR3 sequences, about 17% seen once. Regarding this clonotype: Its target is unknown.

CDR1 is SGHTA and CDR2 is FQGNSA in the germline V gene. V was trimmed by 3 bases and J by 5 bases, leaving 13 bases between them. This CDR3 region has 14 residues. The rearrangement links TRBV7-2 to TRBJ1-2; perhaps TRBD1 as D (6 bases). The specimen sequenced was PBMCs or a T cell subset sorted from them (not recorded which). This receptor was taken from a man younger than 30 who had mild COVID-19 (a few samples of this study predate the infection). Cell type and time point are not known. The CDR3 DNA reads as TGTGCCAGCAGCTTGTGGACAGAGGGGTATGGCTACACCTTC. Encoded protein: CASSLWTEGYGYTF.